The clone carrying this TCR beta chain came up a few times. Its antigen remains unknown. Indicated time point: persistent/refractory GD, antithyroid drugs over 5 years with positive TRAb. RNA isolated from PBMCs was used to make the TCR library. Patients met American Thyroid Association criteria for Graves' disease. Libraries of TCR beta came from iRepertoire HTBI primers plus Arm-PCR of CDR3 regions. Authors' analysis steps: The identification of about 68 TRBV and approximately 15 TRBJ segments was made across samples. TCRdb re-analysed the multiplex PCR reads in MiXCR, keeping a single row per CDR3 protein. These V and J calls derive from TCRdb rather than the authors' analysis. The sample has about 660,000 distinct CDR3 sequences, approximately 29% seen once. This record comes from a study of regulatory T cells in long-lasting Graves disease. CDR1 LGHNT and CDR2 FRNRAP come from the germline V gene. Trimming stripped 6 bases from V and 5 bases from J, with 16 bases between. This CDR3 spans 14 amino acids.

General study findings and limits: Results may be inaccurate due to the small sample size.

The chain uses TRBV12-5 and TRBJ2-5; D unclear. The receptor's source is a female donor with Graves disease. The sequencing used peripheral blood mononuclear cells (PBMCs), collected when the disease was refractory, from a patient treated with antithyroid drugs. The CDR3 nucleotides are TGTGCTAGTGGCCTAACCGGGCCTGGGGAGACCCAGTACTTC. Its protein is CASGLTGPGETQYF.